This T cell receptor (beta chain) emerged from a study of vaccination and CD4 T cells after COVID-19. Study background: Investigators stimulated cells with overlapping spike peptides drawn from SARS-CoV-2, HCoV-NL63, HCoV-OC43 and HCoV-229E. Cultures acting as controls obtained a CEFX pool, an HIV-1 Nef pool, or no peptide.

Treatment denoted: roughly nine-day PBMC culture with coronavirus spike peptide pools or control peptides (ViraFEST assay). Positive PCR dates spanned March to December 2020, predating US Alpha, Beta and Delta variants. The germline V and J ends were trimmed by 1 base and 0 bases, with 4 bases remaining between them. The CDR3 spans 14 residues. Germline lookup yields CDR1 SGHVS and CDR2 FQNEAQ. Once obtained from cultured CD4+ T cells, the DNA was sequenced using the Oncomine TCR Beta short-read assay. DNA came from CD4+ T cells after culture. TCRdb reanalysed the PCR reads using MiXCR and keeps one entry per CDR3 protein. The data hold some 21,000 distinct CDR3 sequences, with 50% observed a single time. Note on this clonotype: Its antigen is not known.

The sequenced sample was CD4+ T cells from blood, cultured in vitro. The receptor was derived from a human donor who had recovered from COVID-19. This chain uses TRBV7-8 with TRBJ1-3; D gene ambiguous. The CDR3 is CASSLGDSGNTIYF. The CDR3 nucleotides are TGTGCCAGCAGCTTAGGGGACTCTGGAAACACCATATATTTT.